This TCR beta chain originates from a study of long-term antiretroviral therapy in people with HIV. Study results and caveats: Although diversity increased after ART, it remained lower than in transplant donor controls. HIV repertoires spanned narrower CDR3 length ranges than controls.

As to this clone: Its antigen is as yet unknown.

Trimming cost V 4 bases and J 1 base; bases outside gene matches: 2. This CDR3 spans 14 amino acids. In germline, CDR1 is LGHNT, CDR2 FRNRAP. Specimens retained roughly 1-11 million cryopreserved PBMC preceding DNA extraction. The authors ran the immunoSEQ assay, v3.0, at survey level. Sequencing of each sample targeted about 35,000-55,000 T-cell genomes. The protocol was immunoSEQ multiplex PCR, while the TCRdb copy is restricted to in-frame clones and leaves out a portion. Of fewer than 35,000 clones in the sample, approximately 85% were seen once. The chain is built from TRBV12-5 and TRBJ1-1; 8 bases are shared with TRBD1. The source of this sequence is a man between 18 and 35 years old with HIV. The source material was unsorted PBMCs, sampled around 3.3 years after starting antiretroviral therapy. This CDR3 reads CASGSGTGNTEAFF. DNA for the CDR3: TGTGCTAGTGGTTCCGGGACAGGGAACACTGAAGCTTTCTTT.